A selection of T cell receptor beta chains follows, all from one sample in a study of blood T cell repertoires in COVID-19. Libraries were prepared by immunoSEQ multiplex PCR; TCRdb keeps only in-frame clonotypes and omits some of them. Of 85,000 to 120,000 clones in the sample, 70% to 85% were seen once. Sequencing was carried out using peripheral blood. The receptors here all came from a man aged 55 to 69 with active or convalescent COVID-19. Each CDR3 is given with its conserved first and last residue. The D gene is left open where the match is weak. The size field is filled for only some rows; it gives once, few, many or a size class.

CDR3 length	clone size	J gene	V gene	D gene	CDR3 DNA	CDR3 protein
15	NA	TRBJ2-2	TRBV7-2	TRBD2	TGTGCCAGCAGCTTTACTAGCGGGCAGGTCGGGGAGCTGTTTTTT	CASSFTSGQVGELFF
15	NA	TRBJ2-5	TRBV6-5	NA	TGTGCCAGCAAGAACGAGGGCCTACTCCAAGAGACCCAGTACTTC	CASKNEGLLQETQYF
14	NA	TRBJ2-5	TRBV3-1/TRBV3-2	NA	TGTGCCAGCAGCCAGGGGCAGGATCAAGAGACCCAGTACTTC	CASSQGQDQETQYF
13	NA	TRBJ2-3	TRBV19	NA	TGTGCCAGTAGTTGGCCCGTCAGAGATACGCAGTATTTT	CASSWPVRDTQYF
16	NA	TRBJ1-4	TRBV24-1	TRBD1	TGTGCCACCAGTGACTCCGGACAGGGGATGAATGAAAAACTGTTTTTT	CATSDSGQGMNEKLFF
15	NA	TRBJ2-2	TRBV19	NA	TGTGCCAGCGCGAGGGGGGGAGCGAACACCGGGGAGCTGTTTTTT	CASARGGANTGELFF
15	NA	TRBJ1-3	TRBV27	TRBD1	TGTGCCAGCAGTTGGACAGGGAACTCTGGAAACACCATATATTTT	CASSWTGNSGNTIYF
15	NA	TRBJ2-1	TRBV28	TRBD2	TGTGCCAGCAGGAAGACTAGCGGGAGAGCCAATGAGCAGTTCTTC	CASRKTSGRANEQFF
14	NA	TRBJ1-4	TRBV11-2	TRBD1	TGTGCCAGCAGCTTGGGACAGCTAAATGAAAAACTGTTTTTT	CASSLGQLNEKLFF
12	NA	TRBJ1-2	TRBV7-9	NA	TGTGCCAGCTTCGGACAATTTGATGGCTACACCTTC	CASFGQFDGYTF
15	NA	TRBJ1-5	TRBV4-3	NA	TGCGCCAGCAGCCAGGGGACAAATAGCAATCAGCCCCAGCATTTT	CASSQGTNSNQPQHF
15	NA	TRBJ2-2	TRBV3-1/TRBV3-2	NA	TGTGCCAGCAGCAAGGGGGGGGGAAGGACCGGGGAGCTGTTTTTT	CASSKGGGRTGELFF
17	NA	TRBJ2-1	TRBV3-1/TRBV3-2	TRBD2	TGTGCCAGCAGCCAAGGGACTAGCGGGAGGGGACGGGGTCGGGCGTTCTTC	CASSQGTSGRGRGRAFF
16	NA	TRBJ1-3	TRBV28	NA	TGTGCCAGCAGGGCGGACCGGGGAATAGATGGAAACACCATATATTTT	CASRADRGIDGNTIYF
16	NA	TRBJ2-2	TRBV28	TRBD1	TGTGCCAGCAGGTCTCGGGACAGGGCCCGGGGCGGGGAGCTGTTTTTT	CASRSRDRARGGELFF
19	NA	TRBJ2-1	TRBV24-1	TRBD1	TGTGCCACCAGTGATTCCAGGGACAGGGTGTTAAGGTCCTACAATGAGCAGTTCTTC	CATSDSRDRVLRSYNEQFF
13	NA	TRBJ2-1	TRBV9	TRBD1	TGTGCCAGCAGCACCCCGACAGGGAATGAGCAGTTCTTC	CASSTPTGNEQFF
14	NA	TRBJ2-5	TRBV28	NA	TGTGCCAGCAGTTCCCTCGGGAAACGGGGGACCCAGTACTTC	CASSSLGKRGTQYF
11	few	TRBJ2-1	TRBV5-1	NA	TGCGCCAGCAGCTTGGCGAATGAGCAGTTCTTC	CASSLANEQFF
14	NA	TRBJ2-1	TRBV7-2	TRBD2	TGTGCCAGCAGCTTGACTAGCGGTAACAATGAGCAGTTCTTC	CASSLTSGNNEQFF
19	once	TRBJ2-5	TRBV9	TRBD1	TGTGCCAGCAGCGTAGAGGGAGGGACAGGGAGCCCTCGACAAGAGACCCAGTACTTC	CASSVEGGTGSPRQETQYF
15	NA	TRBJ1-1	TRBV28	NA	TGTGCCAGCAGTTCAGGGCAGGGAAAGGGGACTGAAGCTTTCTTT	CASSSGQGKGTEAFF
16	few	TRBJ1-1	TRBV15	NA	TGTGCCACCAGCAGAGGGGACTGGGCAAGCCACACTGAAGCTTTCTTT	CATSRGDWASHTEAFF
16	many	TRBJ2-7	TRBV18	TRBD1	TGTGCCAGCTCACTATCCGGGACAGCGTCCTCCTACGAGCAGTACTTC	CASSLSGTASSYEQYF
16	NA	TRBJ1-5	TRBV19	NA	TGTGCCAGTAACCCGGGACACGAAGTGGGCAATCAGCCCCAGCATTTT	CASNPGHEVGNQPQHF
16	NA	TRBJ2-4	TRBV20-1	NA	TGCAGTGCTAGTTCCCCGACAGATCTAGCCAAAAACATTCAGTACTTC	CSASSPTDLAKNIQYF
16	NA	TRBJ2-1	TRBV9	TRBD2	TGTGCCAGCAGCGTAGGGGTTAGCGGGAGTTTCGATGAGCAGTTCTTC	CASSVGVSGSFDEQFF
16	NA	TRBJ1-2	TRBV7-2	TRBD1	TGTGCCAGCAGCTCCGGTGGGACAGGGTTTAACTATGGCTACACCTTC	CASSSGGTGFNYGYTF
15	NA	TRBJ1-1	TRBV18	NA	TGTGCCAGCTCCCTCGGGCAGCCAGGGGTCACTGAAGCTTTCTTT	CASSLGQPGVTEAFF
14	NA	TRBJ1-5	TRBV2	TRBD1	TGTGCCAGCACATGGGACAGGGGGCGGGAATACCAGCATTTT	CASTWDRGREYQHF
14	NA	TRBJ1-2	TRBV9	TRBD1	TGTGCCAGCAGCGTAGGACAGGGGCGCTATGGCTACACCTTC	CASSVGQGRYGYTF
16	NA	TRBJ2-1	TRBV3-1/TRBV3-2	TRBD1	TGTGCCAGCAGCCTCTCGGGACAGGGGAACTACAATGAGCAGTTCTTC	CASSLSGQGNYNEQFF
14	NA	TRBJ2-7	TRBV19	TRBD1	TGTGCCAGTAGTTCGGGACAGGGGCTCTACGAGCAGTACTTC	CASSSGQGLYEQYF
17	NA	TRBJ2-2	TRBV4-3	TRBD1	TGCGCCAGCAGCCACGAGACAGGGGGCGCGAACACCGGGGAGCTGTTTTTT	CASSHETGGANTGELFF
13	NA	TRBJ2-1	TRBV7-7	NA	TGTGCCAGCAGCCCCCGACTAGTCAATGAGCAGTTCTTC	CASSPRLVNEQFF
15	few	TRBJ1-1	TRBV14	NA	TGTGCCAGCAGCCGCGCTACAGGACCGAACACTGAAGCTTTCTTT	CASSRATGPNTEAFF
11	NA	TRBJ2-7	TRBV28	NA	TGTGCCAGCAGTACAACTAGGGAGCAGTACTTC	CASSTTREQYF
17	NA	TRBJ2-1	TRBV15	TRBD2	TGTGCCACCAGCAGAGGAGGCGGGGTCGGGGAGGGCGATGAGCAGTTCTTC	CATSRGGGVGEGDEQFF
13	NA	TRBJ1-2	TRBV28	NA	TGTGCCAGCAGGGGGGGACGGGAAACAGGCTACACCTTC	CASRGGRETGYTF
14	NA	TRBJ1-5	TRBV11-3	NA	TGTGCCAGCAGCTTAAGCGGGGCCAATCAGCCCCAGCATTTT	CASSLSGANQPQHF
15	NA	TRBJ2-3	TRBV4-1	TRBD1	TGCGCCAGCAGCCGAGGACAGGATAAGTCAGATACGCAGTATTTT	CASSRGQDKSDTQYF
13	NA	TRBJ1-5	TRBV30	NA	TGTGCCTGGGGACAGTCTAGCAATCAGCCCCAGCATTTT	CAWGQSSNQPQHF
16	NA	TRBJ2-1	TRBV7-2	TRBD2	TGTGCCAGCAGCCGCTCTAGCGGGGGCGGGGGCAATGAGCAGTTCTTC	CASSRSSGGGGNEQFF
16	NA	TRBJ1-4	TRBV11-2	NA	TGTGCCAGCAGCTTAAGAACCGATGGCCTTAATGAAAAACTGTTTTTT	CASSLRTDGLNEKLFF
17	NA	TRBJ1-3	TRBV19	NA	TGTGCCAGTGGGGACGACAGGAATACGCTCTCTGGAAACACCATATATTTT	CASGDDRNTLSGNTIYF